These 17 T cell receptor beta chains were all obtained from the same sample, sequenced in a study of siplizumab effects on memory and regulatory T cells. The assay was immunoSEQ multiplex PCR, and TCRdb's table has in-frame clones only and misses some. The sample holds fewer than 120,000 clones, over 85% seen once. What was sequenced was CD4+ T cells sorted from blood. The receptors shown here come from a human donor in good health.

V and J are TRBV2 and TRBJ1-6; TRBD1 agrees at 7 bases. This CDR3 contains 15 residues. The J segment lost 7 bases and the V segment lost 6 bases, leaving 9 bases of the junction unmatched. Germline V gene sequence: CDR1 SNHLY, CDR2 FYNNEI. The CDR3 loop reads CASSLSGQSNSPLHF. As DNA, the CDR3 is TGTGCCAGCAGCCTTTCGGGACAGTCCAATTCACCCCTCCACTTT.

This clone appeared a few times. The chain links TRBV18 to TRBJ1-1; D is perhaps TRBD1 (6 bases). Germline CDR1 reads KGHSH; CDR2 reads LQKENI. Trimming took off 6 bases at V and 1 base at J, with 12 bases between the two ends. The CDR3 runs 14 residues. The CDR3 DNA is TGTGCCAGCTCTGTACAGGGAGGGAACACTGAAGCTTTCTTT. Its translation: CASSVQGGNTEAFF.

The chain is built from TRBV29-1 and TRBJ2-7, with D hard to call. The V and J ends lost 7 bases and 0 bases respectively, with 10 bases between them. This CDR3 is built from 12 residues. CDR1 and CDR2 from the germline V gene are SQVTM and ANQGSEA. DNA of the CDR3: TGCAGCGCCGGACCGAACTCCTACGAGCAGTACTTC. Protein product: CSAGPNSYEQYF.

This clone is a singleton in its sample. The gene calls are TRBV10-3 and TRBJ2-5; 10 bases align to TRBD2. The CDR3 spans 13 residues. V shed 9 bases and J 5 bases; nucleotides not matched to a gene: 6. Germline CDR1 reads ENHRY; CDR2 reads SYGVKD. CDR3 DNA sequence: TGTGCCATTAGCGGGAGGTTAGGGGAGACCCAGTACTTC. The encoded protein is CAISGRLGETQYF.

V and J are TRBV9 and TRBJ1-2; 7 bases map to TRBD1. Trimming took 4 bases from V and 4 from J; bases not matched to a gene: 13. The CDR3 spans 16 residues. CDR1 is SGDLS, CDR2 YYNGEE, per germline. CDR3 residues: CASSPTTGTASYGYTF. The CDR3 DNA reads as TGTGCCAGCAGCCCCACAACCGGGACAGCGAGCTATGGCTACACCTTC.

This chain connects TRBV5-1 to TRBJ1-1; D not resolved. This CDR3 contains 14 residues. Germline V gives CDR1 SGHRS, CDR2 YFSETQ. V gave up 1 base and J gave up 4 bases, with 11 bases separating them. Here the CDR3 DNA reads TGCGCCAGCAGCTTGAGTTCGGGAGGCACTGAAGCTTTCTTT. Protein sequence: CASSLSSGGTEAFF. The full variable domain, in which reference TRBV5-1 and TRBJ1-1 provide the parts outside the CDR3, is KAGVTQTPRYLIKTRGQQVTLSCSPISGHRSVSWYQQTPGQGLQFLFEYFSETQRNKGNFPGRFSGRQFSNSRSEMNVSTLELGDSALYLCASSLSSGGTEAFFGQGTRLTVV.

This clone appeared a single time. The rearrangement joins TRBV7-2 to TRBJ1-5; tentative D call: TRBD1 (5 bases). The CDR3 extends over 15 amino acids. Per germline, CDR1 SGHTA and CDR2 FQGNSA. V lost 2 bases and J 6 bases, leaving 14 bases between the germline ends. DNA for the CDR3: TGTGCCAGCAGCTTATTTTCCCAGGGTGGTCAGCCCCAGCATTTT. The encoded protein is CASSLFSQGGQPQHF.

This chain joins TRBV5-6 and TRBJ2-5, with 11 bases fitting TRBD2. This CDR3 contains 15 residues. The ends lost 1 base at V and 5 bases at J; junction bases unmatched: 4. Per germline, CDR1 SGHDT and CDR2 YYEEEE. The CDR3 DNA reads as TGTGCCAGCAGCTTGACTAGCGGGGGATATGAGACCCAGTACTTC. Its translation is CASSLTSGGYETQYF.

CDR3 coding DNA: TGCGCCAGCAGCCCGTCGGGGACAGGGGGAAACACCATATATTTT. It specifies CASSPSGTGGNTIYF. This chain connects TRBV5-1 to TRBJ1-3, with 9 bases that match TRBD1. Losses at the gene ends were 4 bases for V and 4 bases for J; bases not matched to a gene: 6. Germline lookup yields CDR1 SGHRS and CDR2 YFSETQ. This CDR3 spans 15 amino acids.

V gene TRBV9 combines with J gene TRBJ2-2; the match to TRBD2 covers 12 bases. Losses at the gene ends were 4 bases for V and 6 bases for J; bases not matched to a gene: 10. CDR3 length equals 17 residues. From germline, CDR1 is SGDLS and CDR2 YYNGEE. DNA for the CDR3: TGTGCCAGCAGCCTGACCCTAGCGGGGGGGCGGGCCGGGGAGCTGTTTTTT. Amino acids: CASSLTLAGGRAGELFF.

Here the CDR3 DNA reads TGTGCCTTTCGAGACGAATTTCGGACTGAAGCTTTCTTT. Protein product: CAFRDEFRTEAFF. The chain has TRBV6-1 and TRBJ1-1, with unresolved D. Looked up from germline, CDR1 is MNHNS and CDR2 is SASEGT. The CDR3 has 13 amino acids. V was cut by 11 bases and J by 5 bases, with 18 bases left in between.

The V gene is TRBV5-1, the J gene TRBJ2-3, with D tentatively TRBD2 (5 bases). V lost 4 bases and J lost 1, with 10 bases in between. From germline, CDR1 is SGHRS and CDR2 YFSETQ. This CDR3 is 14 amino acids long. The chain's CDR3 is CASSTTGGTDTQYF. CDR3 in DNA: TGCGCCAGCAGCACCACCGGGGGCACAGATACGCAGTATTTT. Full variable domain (missing parts from reference TRBV5-1 and TRBJ2-3): KAGVTQTPRYLIKTRGQQVTLSCSPISGHRSVSWYQQTPGQGLQFLFEYFSETQRNKGNFPGRFSGRQFSNSRSEMNVSTLELGDSALYLCASSTTGGTDTQYFGPGTRLTVL.

The chain recombines TRBV19 with TRBJ1-2, with 8 nucleotides matching TRBD1. CDR1 is LNHDA, CDR2 SQIVND, per germline (reference sequence). The CDR3 extends over 11 amino acids. Losses at the gene ends were 7 bases for V and 13 bases for J; bases not matched to a gene: 8. This CDR3 is CASKQGALSTF. CDR3 DNA sequence: TGTGCCAGTAAGCAGGGGGCTCTGAGCACCTTC.

V gene TRBV5-1 combines with J gene TRBJ1-3; D remains unclear. The CDR3 totals 15 residues. Germline CDR1 is SGHRS and CDR2 is YFSETQ. The germline V and J ends were trimmed by 4 bases and 4 bases, with 15 bases remaining between them. The CDR3 DNA reads as TGCGCCAGCAGCACCGGGCCGACGCCAGGAAACACCATATATTTT. Protein product: CASSTGPTPGNTIYF. Supplemented by reference TRBV5-1 and TRBJ1-3, the full variable domain reads KAGVTQTPRYLIKTRGQQVTLSCSPISGHRSVSWYQQTPGQGLQFLFEYFSETQRNKGNFPGRFSGRQFSNSRSEMNVSTLELGDSALYLCASSTGPTPGNTIYFGEGSWLTVV.

This clone has only one observation. The chain carries TRBV2 and TRBJ2-1; D remains ambiguous. In germline, CDR1 is SNHLY, CDR2 FYNNEI. V was shortened by 0 bases and J by 8 bases, with 8 bases between the two germline ends. This CDR3 has 13 amino acids. The CDR3 is CASSEAPRDEQFF. Written as DNA, the CDR3 is TGTGCCAGCAGTGAAGCCCCCCGCGATGAGCAGTTCTTC. The whole variable domain, remainder taken from reference TRBV2 and TRBJ2-1, is EPEVTQTPSHQVTQMGQEVILRCVPISNHLYFYWYRQILGQKVEFLVSFYNNEISEKSEIFDDQFSVERPDGSNFTLKIRSTKLEDSAMYFCASSEAPRDEQFFGPGTRLTVL.

The V and J genes are TRBV6-6 and TRBJ2-7; 12 bases align to TRBD1. The CDR3 consists of 15 residues. The junction had 3 bases not matched to a gene; V was cut back by 2 bases and J by 4 bases. Germline CDR1 MNHNY, CDR2 SVGAGI (reference sequence). In DNA form, the CDR3 reads TGTGCCAGCAGTTACGCGGGACAGGGGGCGTACGAGCAGTACTTC. Residues: CASSYAGQGAYEQYF.

This sequence joins TRBV7-8 and TRBJ2-7; TRBD2 might be the D (7 bases). CDR1 and CDR2 (germline): SGHVS, FQNEAQ. This CDR3 has 12 amino acids. V was cut by 5 bases and J by 8 bases, with 13 bases left in between. DNA for the CDR3: TGTGCCAGCAGCCGGAGGGGGGGCCAGCAGTACTTC. Translated, it gives CASSRRGGQQYF.